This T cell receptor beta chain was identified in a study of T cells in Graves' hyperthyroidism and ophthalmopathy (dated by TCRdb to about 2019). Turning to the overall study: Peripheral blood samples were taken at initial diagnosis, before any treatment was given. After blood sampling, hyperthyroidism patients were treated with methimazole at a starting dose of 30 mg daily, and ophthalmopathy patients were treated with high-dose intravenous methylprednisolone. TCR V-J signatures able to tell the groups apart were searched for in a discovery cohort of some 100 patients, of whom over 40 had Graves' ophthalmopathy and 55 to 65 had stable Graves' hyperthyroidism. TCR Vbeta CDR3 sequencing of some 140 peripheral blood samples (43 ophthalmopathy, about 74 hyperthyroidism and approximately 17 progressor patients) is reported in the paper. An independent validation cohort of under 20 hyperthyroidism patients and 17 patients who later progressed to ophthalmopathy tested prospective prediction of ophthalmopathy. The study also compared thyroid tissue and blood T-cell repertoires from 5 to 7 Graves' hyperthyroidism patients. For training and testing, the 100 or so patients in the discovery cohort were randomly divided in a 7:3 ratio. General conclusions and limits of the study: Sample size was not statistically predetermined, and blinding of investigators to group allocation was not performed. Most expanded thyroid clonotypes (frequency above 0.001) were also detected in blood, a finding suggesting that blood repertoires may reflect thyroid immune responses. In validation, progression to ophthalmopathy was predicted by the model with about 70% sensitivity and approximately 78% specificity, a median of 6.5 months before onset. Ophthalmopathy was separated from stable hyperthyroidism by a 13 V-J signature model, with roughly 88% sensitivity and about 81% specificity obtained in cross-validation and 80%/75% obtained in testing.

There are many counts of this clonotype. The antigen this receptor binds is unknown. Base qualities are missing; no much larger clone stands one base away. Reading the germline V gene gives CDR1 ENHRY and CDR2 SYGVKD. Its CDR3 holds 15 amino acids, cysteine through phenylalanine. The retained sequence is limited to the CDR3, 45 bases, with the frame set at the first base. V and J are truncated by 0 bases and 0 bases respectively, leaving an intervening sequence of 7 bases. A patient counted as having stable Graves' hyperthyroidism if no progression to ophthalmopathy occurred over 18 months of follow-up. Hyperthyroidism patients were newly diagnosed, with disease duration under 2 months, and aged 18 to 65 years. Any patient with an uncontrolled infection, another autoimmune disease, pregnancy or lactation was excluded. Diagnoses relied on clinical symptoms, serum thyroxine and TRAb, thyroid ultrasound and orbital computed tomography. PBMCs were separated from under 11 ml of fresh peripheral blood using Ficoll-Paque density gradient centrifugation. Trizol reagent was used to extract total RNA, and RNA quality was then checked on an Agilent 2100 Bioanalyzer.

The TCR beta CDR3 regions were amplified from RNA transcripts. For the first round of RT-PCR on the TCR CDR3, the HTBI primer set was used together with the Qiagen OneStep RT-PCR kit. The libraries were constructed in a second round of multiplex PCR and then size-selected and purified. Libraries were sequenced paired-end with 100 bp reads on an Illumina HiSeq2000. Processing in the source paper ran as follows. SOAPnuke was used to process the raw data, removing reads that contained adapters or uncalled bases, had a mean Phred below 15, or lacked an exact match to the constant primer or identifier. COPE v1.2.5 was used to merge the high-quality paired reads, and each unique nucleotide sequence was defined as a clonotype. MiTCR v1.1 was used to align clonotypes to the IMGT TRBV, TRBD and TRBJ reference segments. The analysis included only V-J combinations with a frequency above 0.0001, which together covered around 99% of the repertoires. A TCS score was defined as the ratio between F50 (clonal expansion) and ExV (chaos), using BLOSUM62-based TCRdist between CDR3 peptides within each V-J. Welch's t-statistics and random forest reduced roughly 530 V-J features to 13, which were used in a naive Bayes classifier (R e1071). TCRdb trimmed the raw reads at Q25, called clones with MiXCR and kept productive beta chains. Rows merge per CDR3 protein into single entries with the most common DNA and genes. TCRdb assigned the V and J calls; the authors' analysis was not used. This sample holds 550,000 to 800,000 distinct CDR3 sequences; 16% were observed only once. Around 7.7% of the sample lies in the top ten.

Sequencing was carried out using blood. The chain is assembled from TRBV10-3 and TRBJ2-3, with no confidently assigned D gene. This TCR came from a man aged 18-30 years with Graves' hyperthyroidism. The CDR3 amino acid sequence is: CAISESRLSTDTQYF. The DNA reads TGTGCCATCAGTGAGTCACGGCTTAGCACAGATACGCAGTATTTT.